This passage covers 3 T cell receptor beta chains from one sample sequenced in a study of identical twins. TCRdb recomputed calls from the 5' RACE reads with MiXCR, one row per CDR3 protein. The table includes roughly 570,000 distinct CDR3 sequences, approximately 9.6% detected once. In addition, the sample was reused for a study of yellow fever vaccine responses in identical twins.

Input material: PBMCs. The receptors were gathered from a woman between 18 and 29 years old in good health.

At least ten counts were recorded for this clonotype. The chain combines TRBV28 with TRBJ2-3; the match to TRBD2 covers 9 bases. CDR3 length equals 16 residues. Germline CDR1 reads MDHEN; CDR2 reads SYDVKM. Trimming at V came to 6 bases and at J to 0 bases, leaving 7 bases not matched to a gene. As DNA, the CDR3 is TGTGCCAGCAGACCGGGACTAGCCGTTAGCACAGATACGCAGTATTTT. Encoded protein: CASRPGLAVSTDTQYF.

This chain uses TRBV20-1 with TRBJ2-5; 7 bases fit TRBD1. This CDR3 has 14 amino acids. Germline CDR1 reads DFQATT; CDR2 reads SNEGSKA (reference sequence). Here the CDR3 DNA reads TGCACCGTCATAAGACAGGGCCTCGGAGAGACCCAGTACTTC. The encoded protein is CTVIRQGLGETQYF.

This clonotype was observed many times. The chain carries TRBV4-3 and TRBJ2-2, with D hard to call. From germline, CDR1 is LGHNA and CDR2 YSLEER. V was pared by 2 bases and J by 1 base, with 8 bases between. The CDR3 loop spans 15 amino acids. In nucleotides, the CDR3 is TGCGCCAGCAGCCAATCGAGTAGGAACACCGGGGAGCTGTTTTTT. Translating gives CASSQSSRNTGELFF.